This T cell receptor beta chain derives from a study of shared clonotypes between healthy human individuals. The CDR3 is 14 residues long. CDR1 LNHDA and CDR2 SQIVND come from the germline V gene (reference sequence). V shed 1 base and J shed 2 bases, with 9 bases lying between them. On this clone itself: Antigen unknown.

Data came from immunoSEQ multiplex PCR; TCRdb stores just in-frame clones and leaves some out. This table holds fewer than 1.6 million clones, around 98.5% found once. The study, taken as a whole, reports: Naive subsets typically showed greater estimated richness than memory subsets.

Sequenced sample: naive CD4+ T cells sorted from blood. Subset: CD45RA+ positively selected. This TCR was sampled from a man aged 25 to 40 in good health. The chain uses TRBV19 and TRBJ2-7; D is unresolved. Here the CDR3 reads CASSIGAVPYEQYF. CDR3 in DNA: TGTGCCAGTAGTATAGGGGCTGTGCCCTACGAGCAGTACTTC.